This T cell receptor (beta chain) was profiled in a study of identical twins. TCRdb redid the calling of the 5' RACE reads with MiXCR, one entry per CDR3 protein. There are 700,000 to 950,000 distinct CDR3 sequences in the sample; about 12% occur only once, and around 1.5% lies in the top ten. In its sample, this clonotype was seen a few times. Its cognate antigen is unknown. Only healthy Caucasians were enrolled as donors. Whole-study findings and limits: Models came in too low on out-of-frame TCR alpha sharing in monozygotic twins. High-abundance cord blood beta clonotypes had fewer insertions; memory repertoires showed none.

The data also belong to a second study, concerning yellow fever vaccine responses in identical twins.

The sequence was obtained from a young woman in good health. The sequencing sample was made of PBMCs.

The CDR3: CASSFWGKGNTGELFF. The CDR3 coding sequence is TGTGCCAGCAGTTTCTGGGGGAAGGGCAACACCGGGGAGCTGTTTTTT. This rearrangement joins TRBV12-3 or TRBV12-4 to TRBJ2-2; D may correspond to TRBD1 or TRBD2 (5 bases each). The CDR3 length is 16 residues. The V end was cut by 3 bases, the J end by 2 bases, with 13 bases between.